This T cell receptor (beta chain) was found in a study of blood T cell repertoires in COVID-19. For the study at large: From T cells, B-cell-depleted T cells, or PBMCs came the material, which was cDNA or gDNA.

The assay was immunoSEQ multiplex PCR, and TCRdb's table has in-frame clones only and misses some. There are 45,000 to 75,000 clones in the sample; approximately 86% occur only once, and approximately 4.8% lies in the top ten. The V gene end was trimmed by 5 bases and the J gene end by 7 bases; junction bases not matched to a gene: 6. The CDR3 is 15 amino acids. Germline V gene data show CDR1 as SGHAT and CDR2 as FQNNGV. The V call is TRBV11-2, the J call TRBJ2-5; the match to TRBD2 covers 14 bases. Sequencing was done on a sample of peripheral blood. The source of this sequence is a man in his fifties or sixties with acute or convalescent COVID-19. Written as DNA, the CDR3 is TGTGCCAGCAGCCCGGGACTAGCGGGGGCCAGGACCCAGTACTTC. This encodes CASSPGLAGARTQYF.